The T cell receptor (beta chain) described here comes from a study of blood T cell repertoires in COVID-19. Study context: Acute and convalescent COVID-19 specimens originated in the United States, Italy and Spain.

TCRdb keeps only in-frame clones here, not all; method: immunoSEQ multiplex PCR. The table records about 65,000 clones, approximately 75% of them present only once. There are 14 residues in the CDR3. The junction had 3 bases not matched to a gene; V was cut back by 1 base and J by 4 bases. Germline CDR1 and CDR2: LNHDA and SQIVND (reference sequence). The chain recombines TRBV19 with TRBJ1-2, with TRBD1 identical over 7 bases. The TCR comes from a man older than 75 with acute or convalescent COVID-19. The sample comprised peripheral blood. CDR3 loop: CASSIARGLYGYTF. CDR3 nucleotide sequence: TGTGCCAGTAGTATAGCAAGGGGGCTCTATGGCTACACCTTC. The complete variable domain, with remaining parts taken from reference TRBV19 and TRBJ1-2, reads DGGITQSPKYLFRKEGQNVTLSCEQNLNHDAMYWYRQDPGQGLRLIYYSQIVNDFQKGDIAEGYSVSREKKESFPLTVTSAQKNPTAFYLCASSIARGLYGYTFGSGTRLTVV.